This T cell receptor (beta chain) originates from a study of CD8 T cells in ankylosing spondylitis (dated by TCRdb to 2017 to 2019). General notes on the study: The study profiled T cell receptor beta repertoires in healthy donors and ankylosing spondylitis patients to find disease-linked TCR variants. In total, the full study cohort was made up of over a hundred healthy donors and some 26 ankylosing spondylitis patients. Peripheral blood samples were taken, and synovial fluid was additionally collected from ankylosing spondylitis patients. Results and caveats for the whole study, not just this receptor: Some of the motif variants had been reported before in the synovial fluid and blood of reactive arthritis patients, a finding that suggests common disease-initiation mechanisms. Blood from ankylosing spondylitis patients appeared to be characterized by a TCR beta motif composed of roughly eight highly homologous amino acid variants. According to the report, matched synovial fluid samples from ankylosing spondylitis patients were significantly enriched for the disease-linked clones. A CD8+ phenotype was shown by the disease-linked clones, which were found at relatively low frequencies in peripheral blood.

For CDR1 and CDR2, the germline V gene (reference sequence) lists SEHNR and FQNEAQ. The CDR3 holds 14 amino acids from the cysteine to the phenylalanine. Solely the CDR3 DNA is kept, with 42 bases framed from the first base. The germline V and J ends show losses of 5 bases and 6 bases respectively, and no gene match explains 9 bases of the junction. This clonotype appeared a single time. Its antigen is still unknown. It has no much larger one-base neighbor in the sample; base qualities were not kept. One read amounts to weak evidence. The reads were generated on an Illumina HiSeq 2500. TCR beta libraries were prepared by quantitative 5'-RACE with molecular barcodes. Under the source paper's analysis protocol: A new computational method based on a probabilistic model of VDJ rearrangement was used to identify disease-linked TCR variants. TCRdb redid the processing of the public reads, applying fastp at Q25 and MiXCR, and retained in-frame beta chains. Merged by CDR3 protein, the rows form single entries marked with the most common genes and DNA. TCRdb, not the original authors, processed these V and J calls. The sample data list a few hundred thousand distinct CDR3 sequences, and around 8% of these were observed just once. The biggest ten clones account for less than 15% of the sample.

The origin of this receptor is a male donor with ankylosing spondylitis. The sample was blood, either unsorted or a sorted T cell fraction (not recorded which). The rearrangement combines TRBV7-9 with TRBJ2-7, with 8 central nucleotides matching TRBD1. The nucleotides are TGTGCCAGCAGCCAGGACAGGGCCCTACGCGAGCAGTACTTC. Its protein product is CASSQDRALREQYF.